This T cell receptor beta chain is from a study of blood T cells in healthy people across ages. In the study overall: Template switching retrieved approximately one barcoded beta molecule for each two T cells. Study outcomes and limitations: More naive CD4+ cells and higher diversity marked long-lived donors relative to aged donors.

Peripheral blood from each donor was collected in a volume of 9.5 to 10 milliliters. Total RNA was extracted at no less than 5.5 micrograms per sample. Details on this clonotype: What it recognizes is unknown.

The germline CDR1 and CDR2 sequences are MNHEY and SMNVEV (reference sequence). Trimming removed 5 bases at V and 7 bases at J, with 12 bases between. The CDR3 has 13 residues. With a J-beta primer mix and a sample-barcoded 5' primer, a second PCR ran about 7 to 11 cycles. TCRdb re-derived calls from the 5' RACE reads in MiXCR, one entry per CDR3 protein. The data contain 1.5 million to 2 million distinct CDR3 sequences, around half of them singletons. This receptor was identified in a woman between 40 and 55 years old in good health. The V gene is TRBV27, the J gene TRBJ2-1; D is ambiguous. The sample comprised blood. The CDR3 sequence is CASSPSVRNEQFF. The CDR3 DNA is TGTGCCAGCAGTCCCAGCGTCCGTAATGAGCAGTTCTTC.